One and the same sample provided the 21 T cell receptor beta chains below, sequenced in a study of T cells expressing NK-cell markers. TCRdb re-called the 5' RACE reads and gives one entry per CDR3 protein, without DNA. The ten most abundant clones cover about 1.5% of a sample with about 460,000 distinct CDR3 sequences. Sequenced material: blood T cells: a sorted CD56 or NKG2C T cell subset, CD4+ or CD8+ T cells, or bulk PBMC T cells (not recorded which). The origin of the receptors is a woman between 45 and 60 years old in good health.

V and J are TRBV29-1 and TRBJ1-1. CDR1 and CDR2 from the germline V gene are SQVTM and ANQGSEA. The CDR3 contains 13 residues. The CDR3 reads CSVTRMMNTEAFF. Full variable domain (missing parts from reference TRBV29-1 and TRBJ1-1): SAVISQKPSRDICQRGTSLTIQCQVDSQVTMMFWYRQQPGQSLTLIATANQGSEATYESGFVIDKFPISRPNLTFSTLTVSNMSPEDSSIYLCSVTRMMNTEAFFGQGTRLTVV.

V is TRBV12-3 or TRBV12-4 and J is TRBJ2-7; the D gene TCRdb calls, TRBD1, cannot be checked with no DNA. The CDR3 totals 15 residues. The CDR3: CASRSGGTGVYEQYF.

The V gene is TRBV6-6, the J gene TRBJ1-2. The germline CDR1 and CDR2 sequences are MNHNY and SVGAGI (reference sequence). This CDR3 is built from 11 residues. This CDR3 is CASSSVSGYTF.

V is TRBV11-2 and J is TRBJ2-5; TCRdb's assignment of TRBD1 cannot be checked, as there is no DNA. Germline CDR1 SGHAT, CDR2 FQNNGV. The CDR3 runs 15 residues. CDR3 sequence: CASSPISPREETQYF.

This chain joins TRBV20-1 and TRBJ1-6. Germline CDR1 reads DFQATT; CDR2 reads SNEGSKA (reference sequence). The CDR3 totals 16 residues. Here the CDR3 reads CSARTIGEYHNSPLHF.

The rearrangement uses TRBV20-1 and TRBJ1-4; as DNA is missing, the TRBD1 call by TCRdb cannot be tested. The length of the CDR3 is 13 residues. The germline gives CDR1 DFQATT, CDR2 SNEGSKA (reference sequence). The CDR3: CSAPGRGPEKLFF.

This sequence joins TRBV5-1 and TRBJ2-4; absent DNA, TCRdb's TRBD1 call cannot be checked. Germline CDR1 reads SGHRS; CDR2 reads YFSETQ. The CDR3 sequence is 15 residues long. The CDR3 sequence is CASSYDGGAKNIQYF.

The rearrangement uses TRBV7-2 and TRBJ1-3; TCRdb's assignment of TRBD1 cannot be checked, as there is no DNA. This CDR3 has 16 amino acids. Per germline, CDR1 SGHTA and CDR2 FQGNSA. CDR3 in amino acids: CASSSTQGAPGNTIYF.

The rearrangement joins TRBV20-1 to TRBJ2-1; TCRdb selects TRBD2, and the lack of DNA leaves this call unchecked. Germline V gene data show CDR1 as DFQATT and CDR2 as SNEGSKA (reference sequence). The CDR3 runs to 13 residues. CDR3 in amino acids: CSASILAGYEQFF.

The chain employs TRBV12-3 or TRBV12-4 and TRBJ1-2. The CDR3 length is 12 residues. The CDR3: CASSFRAGGYTF.

V is TRBV28 and J is TRBJ2-1; no DNA is available, so the TRBD2 call from TCRdb remains unchecked. CDR1 and CDR2 from the germline V gene are MDHEN and SYDVKM. There are 15 residues in the CDR3. CDR3 sequence reads: CASSFGTGLGNEQFF.

The chain couples TRBV20-1 to TRBJ2-7; TCRdb lists TRBD2, though no DNA is available to test this call. In germline, CDR1 is DFQATT, CDR2 SNEGSKA (reference sequence). CDR3 size: 16 residues. The CDR3 protein is CSARAGASGSTYEQYF.

The CDR3 spells CSASLLAGGPFSYEQYF. The chain couples TRBV20-1 to TRBJ2-7; without DNA, the TCRdb call of TRBD2 cannot be checked. Germline CDR1 is DFQATT and CDR2 is SNEGSKA (reference sequence). The CDR3 extends over 17 amino acids.

This chain links TRBV6-6 with TRBJ1-4. The CDR3 sequence is 14 residues long. Germline loops: CDR1 MNHNY, CDR2 SVGAGI (reference sequence). The chain's CDR3 is CASNYGGSSGGLFF.

This chain connects TRBV29-1 to TRBJ2-3; lacking DNA, the TRBD2 call made by TCRdb goes unchecked. CDR1 and CDR2 (germline): SQVTM, ANQGSEA. The CDR3 is made up of 15 amino acids. CDR3 amino acids: CSVGQLAGLTDTQYF.

CDR3 in amino acids: CSASVVNGYTF. The rearrangement uses TRBV20-1 and TRBJ1-2. CDR1 and CDR2 (germline): DFQATT, SNEGSKA (reference sequence). CDR3 length: 11 residues.

V usage is TRBV20-1 and J usage is TRBJ1-2; TCRdb designates TRBD1, a call that cannot be tested without DNA. The CDR3 is 14 residues long. The V gene's germline CDR1 is DFQATT and CDR2 SNEGSKA (reference sequence). The CDR3 sequence is CSARVTYPTGGYTF.

The genes are TRBV6-2 or TRBV6-3 and TRBJ2-7; no DNA is available, so the TRBD2 call from TCRdb remains unchecked. Germline assignment: CDR1 MNHEY and CDR2 SVGEGT. This CDR3 spans 13 amino acids. The CDR3 protein is CASTPGLTYEQYF.

V gene TRBV11-2 combines with J gene TRBJ2-1; TCRdb proposes TRBD2, but this gene call is untestable without DNA. The CDR3 covers 14 residues. The germline V gene has CDR1 SGHAT and CDR2 FQNNGV. The CDR3 reads CASSPTGGSGRQFF.

The chain carries TRBV10-3 and TRBJ2-1; with no DNA, the TCRdb D assignment of TRBD2 cannot be verified. Germline-derived CDR1 and CDR2 are ENHRY and SYGVKD. The CDR3 covers 17 residues. The CDR3 reads CAIRKGTSGLTDNEQFF.

The rearrangement links TRBV7-9 to TRBJ1-2; TCRdb gives TRBD1 as the D gene, but with no DNA this cannot be confirmed. Germline CDR1 and CDR2: SEHNR and FQNEAQ (reference sequence). The CDR3 covers 15 residues. The CDR3 sequence is CASSLDRVSPYGYTF. The full variable domain, its missing parts supplied by reference TRBV7-9 and TRBJ1-2, is DTGVSQNPRHKITKRGQNVTFRCDPISEHNRLYWYRQTLGQGPEFLTYFQNEAQLEKSRLLSDRFSAERPKGSFSTLEIQRTEQGDSAMYLCASSLDRVSPYGYTFGSGTRLTVV.